This record concerns one T cell receptor beta chain sequence. Its specificity is not known. The CDR3 is 18 amino acids. Healthy bone marrow donors made up the donors. These data are taken from a study of cytomegalovirus exposure and HLA in healthy donors. Study results and caveats: Rarity marked most TCR sequences, yet some public TCRs occurred in many donors. Apart from CMV serostatus, no immune exposure information was available.

PCR was performed using 60 Vbeta and 13 Jbeta primers. Produced via immunoSEQ multiplex PCR; TCRdb's table is partial and in-frame only. The sample lists about 35,000 clones, roughly nine tenths occurring once. Sequenced input: PBMCs. The chain carries TRBV1 and TRBJ2-2; TRBD2, the D gene given by the table, was not confirmed from the DNA. TRBV1 is a documented pseudogene. This receptor was identified in a woman aged 18-30 years in good health and CMV-seronegative. The CDR3 coding sequence is TGCACCAGCAGCCAAGGTGACTCGGGACTAGCGGGACACCGGGGAGCTGTTTTT. Translation: CTSSQGDSGLAGHRGAVF.